The sequence of this T cell receptor (beta chain) was determined in a study of graft-versus-host responses after intestinal transplantation. Note on this clone: What it recognizes is unknown.

The germline V gene has CDR1 DFQATT and CDR2 SNEGSKA (reference sequence). Trimming at V came to 5 bases and at J to 4 bases, leaving 2 bases not matched to a gene. The CDR3 length is 11 residues. Findings and caveats of the study: GvH clonotypes were identified within recipient marrow, with a subset emerging first in ileum or blood. In patients with graft-donor T cell macrochimerism, allograft graft-versus-host to host-versus-graft clonal ratios were high. Early post-transplant declines in HvG were associated with peak levels of circulating GvH clones.

Clones were read by immunoSEQ multiplex PCR, and TCRdb kept only the in-frame ones, dropping some. Seen here are about 71,000 clones, less than 95% observed once, and the top ten hold under 1.5%. This specimen was unstimulated CD8+ T cells sorted from spleen or lymph node cells, taken before intestinal transplant. The TCR comes from a human donor who received an intestinal transplant. V is TRBV20-1 and J is TRBJ2-7, with 7 bases that match TRBD2. In nucleotides, the CDR3 is TGCAGTGCTCTCGGGGGGTACGAGCAGTACTTC. Its protein product is CSALGGYEQYF.